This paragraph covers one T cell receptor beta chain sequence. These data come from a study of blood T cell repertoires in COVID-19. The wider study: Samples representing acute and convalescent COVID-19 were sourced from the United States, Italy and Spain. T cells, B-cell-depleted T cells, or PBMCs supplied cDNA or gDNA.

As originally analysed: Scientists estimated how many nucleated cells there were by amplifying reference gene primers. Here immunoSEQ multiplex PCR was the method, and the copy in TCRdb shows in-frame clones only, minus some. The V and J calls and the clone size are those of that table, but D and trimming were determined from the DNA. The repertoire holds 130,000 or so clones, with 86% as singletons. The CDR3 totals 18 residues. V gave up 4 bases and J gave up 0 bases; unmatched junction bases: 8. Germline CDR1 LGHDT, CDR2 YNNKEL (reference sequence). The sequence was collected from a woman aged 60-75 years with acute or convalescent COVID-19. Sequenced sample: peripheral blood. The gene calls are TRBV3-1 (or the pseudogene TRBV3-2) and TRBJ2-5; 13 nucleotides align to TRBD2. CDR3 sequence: CASSRGTSGANHQETQYF. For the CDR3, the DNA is TGTGCCAGCAGCCGCGGGACTAGCGGGGCCAACCACCAAGAGACCCAGTACTTC.